This is a list of T cell receptor beta chains from one sample in a study of shared clonotypes between healthy human individuals. TCRdb keeps only in-frame clones here, not all; method: immunoSEQ multiplex PCR. The sample consists of approximately 2.5 million clones, roughly 93% of them appearing once. The source material was naive CD4+ T cells from PBMCs. The receptor source for this set is a young man in good health. Some clones in this sample may be carry-over from other donors' samples. Both conserved end residues are part of each CDR3. D genes are given only for firm matches. Rows may omit the clone size; those that give it use once, few, many or a size class.

v_gene	d_gene	j_gene	abundance	CDR3aa	CDR3nt
TRBV6-7	TRBD2	TRBJ2-2	.	CASSLSGRAAGELFF	TGTGCCAGCAGTTTGAGCGGGAGAGCAGCCGGGGAGCTGTTTTTT
TRBV10-1	TRBD1	TRBJ2-3	.	CASSGTGGLDTQYF	TGCGCCAGCAGTGGGACAGGGGGCTTGGATACGCAGTATTTT
TRBV18	TRBD1	TRBJ2-5	.	CASSPGQGGQETQYF	TGTGCCAGCTCACCGGGACAGGGAGGCCAAGAGACCCAGTACTTC
TRBV5-1	TRBD1	TRBJ2-2	.	CASSPRTGGGTGELFF	TGCGCCAGCAGCCCTAGGACAGGGGGCGGGACCGGGGAGCTGTTTTTT
TRBV6-5	TRBD2	TRBJ2-7	.	CASSLAGVYEQYF	TGTGCCAGCAGCCTAGCGGGAGTCTACGAGCAGTACTTC
TRBV5-1	TRBD1	TRBJ2-1	.	CASGRTGGINEQFF	TGCGCCAGCGGCAGGACAGGGGGCATCAATGAGCAGTTCTTC
TRBV7-2	.	TRBJ2-7	.	CASSLIGLTGIYEQYF	TGTGCCAGCAGCTTAATTGGTCTCACAGGGATCTACGAGCAGTACTTC
TRBV21-1	.	TRBJ1-2	.	CASSKQESGDLFNYGYTF	TGTGCCAGCAGCAAACAGGAGTCCGGAGATCTCTTTAACTATGGCTACACCTTC
TRBV5-1	.	TRBJ2-2	once	CASSLDGGGGAGELFF	TGCGCCAGCAGCTTGGACGGAGGAGGAGGAGCCGGGGAGCTGTTTTTT
TRBV14	TRBD1	TRBJ2-5	.	CASSPPRQGGTETQYF	TGTGCCAGCAGCCCACCCAGACAGGGGGGTACAGAGACCCAGTACTTC
TRBV5-1	TRBD2	TRBJ2-1	.	CASSRGLAGPHNEQFF	TGCGCCAGCAGTCGAGGACTAGCGGGGCCTCACAATGAGCAGTTCTTC
TRBV4-3	.	TRBJ2-7	.	CASSQDSRLGLEQYF	TGCGCCAGCAGCCAAGATTCGCGACTAGGCCTCGAGCAGTACTTC
TRBV7-2	.	TRBJ2-1	.	CASSLWLSENEQFF	TGTGCCAGCAGCTTATGGCTCTCCGAGAATGAGCAGTTCTTC
TRBV5-1	.	TRBJ2-3	.	CASSLVQGGTDTQYF	TGCGCCAGCAGCTTGGTTCAGGGTGGCACAGATACGCAGTATTTT
TRBV7-2	.	TRBJ2-7	.	CASSLGYSARDASYEQYF	TGTGCCAGCAGCTTAGGGTATTCGGCGAGGGACGCCTCCTACGAGCAGTACTTC
TRBV7-9	.	TRBJ2-7	.	CASSPQRSSYEQYF	TGTGCCAGCAGCCCACAGAGGAGCTCCTACGAGCAGTACTTC
TRBV5-1	TRBD2	TRBJ2-7	.	CASSEGPGGYEQYF	TGCGCCAGCAGCGAGGGACCGGGGGGCTACGAGCAGTACTTC
TRBV6-6	.	TRBJ1-3	.	CASSYTTGSGNTIYF	TGTGCCAGCAGTTACACTACCGGGTCCGGAAACACCATATATTTT
TRBV18	.	TRBJ2-7	.	CASSPGVDSEQYF	TGTGCCAGCTCACCAGGAGTCGATTCGGAGCAGTACTTC
TRBV11-2	.	TRBJ1-1	.	CASSAQRNTEAFF	TGTGCCAGCAGCGCACAGAGGAACACTGAAGCTTTCTTT
TRBV7-8	.	TRBJ2-5	.	CAIGTDVSTQYF	TGTGCCATCGGGACTGACGTCTCGACCCAGTACTTC
TRBV19	.	TRBJ2-7	.	CASSIVGGGEQYF	TGTGCCAGTAGTATAGTGGGGGGCGGCGAGCAGTACTTC
TRBV6-5	.	TRBJ2-1	.	CASSYSGLDYNEQFF	TGTGCCAGCAGTTACTCAGGCTTAGACTACAATGAGCAGTTCTTC
TRBV9	.	TRBJ2-7	.	CASSAGRLPSYEQYF	TGTGCCAGCAGCGCGGGACGCCTCCCTTCCTACGAGCAGTACTTC
TRBV28	.	TRBJ1-4	.	CTKNQGIYEKLFF	TGTACTAAAAATCAGGGTATTTATGAAAAACTGTTTTTT
TRBV7-8	.	TRBJ2-7	.	CASSLRGSAGRAYEQYF	TGTGCCAGCAGCCTGCGCGGGTCGGCGGGACGGGCCTACGAGCAGTACTTC
TRBV14	.	TRBJ2-7	.	CASSQGGLSYEQYF	TGTGCCAGCAGCCAAGGCGGCCTTTCCTACGAGCAGTACTTC
TRBV6-1	TRBD1	TRBJ2-3	.	CASSEALGQGADTQYF	TGTGCCAGCAGTGAAGCGCTCGGACAGGGGGCAGATACGCAGTATTTT
TRBV19	.	TRBJ2-3	.	CASSIGGGTDTQYF	TGTGCCAGTAGTATAGGGGGAGGTACAGATACGCAGTATTTT
TRBV18	TRBD1	TRBJ2-7	.	CASSPLATGVTYEQYF	TGTGCCAGCTCACCACTCGCGACAGGGGTAACTTACGAGCAGTACTTC
TRBV5-1	TRBD2	TRBJ2-3	.	CASSFFISGSTDTQYF	TGCGCCAGCAGCTTCTTTATTAGCGGGAGCACCGATACGCAGTATTTT
TRBV5-4	TRBD2	TRBJ2-3	.	CASSLGSGSGTDTQYF	TGTGCCAGCAGCTTGGGCAGCGGGAGTGGCACAGATACGCAGTATTTT
TRBV1	.	TRBJ1-2	.	CTSSQAWQGGPYPGYTF	TGCACCAGCAGCCAAGCGTGGCAAGGGGGCCCCTATCCTGGCTACACCTTC
TRBV5-1	.	TRBJ2-6	.	CASRPRDMGLSGANVLTF	TGCGCCAGCAGACCAAGGGACATGGGCCTCTCTGGGGCCAACGTCCTGACTTTC
TRBV19	TRBD2	TRBJ2-2	once	CASSKPTSGRVSTGELFF	TGTGCCAGTAGTAAGCCGACTAGCGGGAGGGTGTCCACCGGGGAGCTGTTTTTT
TRBV28	.	TRBJ1-2	.	CASSLGTHFYGYTF	TGTGCCAGCAGTTTGGGGACCCATTTCTATGGCTACACCTTC
TRBV7-3	.	TRBJ2-3	.	CASSPLRGTDTQYF	TGTGCCAGCAGCCCCCTTAGGGGGACAGATACGCAGTATTTT
TRBV29-1	.	TRBJ2-3	.	CSVRGSAMVDTQYF	TGCAGCGTTCGGGGGTCCGCCATGGTAGATACGCAGTATTTT
TRBV19	.	TRBJ1-2	once	CASSDAGEGYGYTF	TGTGCCAGTAGTGATGCAGGGGAGGGCTATGGCTACACCTTC
TRBV27	TRBD1	TRBJ1-4	.	CASRRQGPYEKLFF	TGTGCCAGCAGAAGACAGGGTCCGTATGAAAAACTGTTTTTT
TRBV11-3	.	TRBJ2-3	.	CASSPRGRTDTQYF	TGTGCCAGCAGCCCACGAGGTCGCACAGATACGCAGTATTTT
TRBV9	TRBD2	TRBJ2-1	.	CASSARSGGDEQFF	TGTGCCAGCAGCGCCCGTTCGGGGGGGGATGAGCAGTTCTTC
TRBV7-3	.	TRBJ1-3	few	CASSLTGTGNTIYF	TGTGCCAGCAGCTTAACAGGGACTGGAAACACCATATATTTT
TRBV11-2	.	TRBJ1-1	few	CASSLASSNTEAFF	TGTGCCAGCAGCTTAGCTTCTTCGAACACTGAAGCTTTCTTT
TRBV7-9	TRBD2	TRBJ2-3	.	CASSLLAGGKTDTQYF	TGTGCCAGCAGCTTACTAGCGGGAGGGAAGACAGATACGCAGTATTTT
TRBV18	.	TRBJ2-2	.	CASSPSGELFF	TGTGCCAGCTCACCGTCCGGGGAGCTGTTTTTT
TRBV7-2	.	TRBJ2-1	.	CASSLELPPWFF	TGTGCCAGCAGCTTAGAACTCCCCCCGTGGTTCTTC